The next 32 T cell receptor beta chains were all read from a single sample in a study of somatic mutations in T cells in chronic GVHD. Only in-frame clones appear in the TCRdb table, and some are missing; sequencing was by immunoSEQ multiplex PCR. This table has approximately 14,000 clones, roughly 75% appearing once. Sequencing was done on a sample of Vbeta20-negative CD4+ T cells from blood. Receptor source: a male patient between 50 and 60 years old with chronic graft-versus-host disease. The T cells may come from the graft donor.

The genes are TRBV5-6 and TRBJ2-7, with TRBD1 identical over 9 bases. This CDR3 contains 16 residues. Germline V CDR1 and CDR2: SGHDT, YYEEEE. V was pared by 4 bases and J by 5 bases, with 13 bases of the junction left unmatched. CDR3 nucleotides: TGTGCCAGCAGCCCGGCCAACACAGGGGGCTTGGACGAGCAGTACTTC. Amino acids: CASSPANTGGLDEQYF.

This chain uses TRBV4-2 with TRBJ1-3, with D hard to call. CDR1 is LGHNA, CDR2 YNFKEQ, per germline. The V and J ends lost 4 bases and 0 bases respectively, with 13 bases between them. The CDR3 loop spans 16 amino acids. This CDR3 is CASSRATPSSGNTIYF. The CDR3 DNA is TGTGCCAGCAGCCGAGCGACGCCGAGCTCTGGAAACACCATATATTTT.

V gene TRBV28 combines with J gene TRBJ1-2; 8 bases match TRBD1. CDR3 length equals 18 residues. V lost 3 bases, J lost 0 bases, and 12 bases stayed unmatched. The germline V gene encodes CDR1 MDHEN and CDR2 SYDVKM. The CDR3 DNA sequence: TGTGCCAGCAGTTTTCGACAGGGGACTGTGAAGACTAACTATGGCTACACCTTC. Its protein is CASSFRQGTVKTNYGYTF.

This sequence joins TRBV18 and TRBJ1-1; D remains unclear. Germline lookup yields CDR1 KGHSH and CDR2 LQKENI. V was shortened by 6 bases and J by 5 bases, with 10 bases between the two germline ends. The CDR3 runs 12 residues. Written as DNA, the CDR3 is TGTGCCAGCTCTTCAGGAGGGACTGAAGCTTTCTTT. This translates into CASSSGGTEAFF.

The chain joins TRBV18 to TRBJ2-5; 10 bases fit TRBD1. The DNA end is a closer match to TRBJ2-7, so the J assignment may be wrong. Germline values: CDR1 KGHSH, CDR2 LQKENI. The CDR3 is made up of 15 amino acids. CDR3 in amino acids: CASSGRDRGTYEQYF. The CDR3 DNA reads as TGTGCCAGCTCAGGAAGGGACAGGGGAACCTACGAGCAGTACTTC.

This clone was detected a few times. This chain links TRBV27 with TRBJ2-3; 7 positions agree with TRBD2. V shed 0 bases, J shed 3 bases, and the junction held 6 bases outside the gene matches. The CDR3 runs 16 residues. Germline V CDR1 and CDR2: MNHEY, SMNVEV (reference sequence). This CDR3 reads CASSLSRGLITDTQYF. DNA of the CDR3: TGTGCCAGCAGTTTATCGAGGGGACTAATAACAGATACGCAGTATTTT.

The gene calls are TRBV19 and TRBJ1-1; D gene uncertain. V lost 3 bases, J lost 7 bases, and 12 bases lay in between. Per the germline V gene, CDR1 is LNHDA and CDR2 is SQIVND (reference sequence). The CDR3 sequence is 13 residues long. The CDR3 spells CASSMTGPFEAFF. The CDR3 DNA sequence: TGTGCCAGTAGTATGACTGGCCCCTTTGAAGCTTTCTTT. Based on the CDR3 plus reference TRBV19 and TRBJ1-1, the full variable domain is DGGITQSPKYLFRKEGQNVTLSCEQNLNHDAMYWYRQDPGQGLRLIYYSQIVNDFQKGDIAEGYSVSREKKESFPLTVTSAQKNPTAFYLCASSMTGPFEAFFGQGTRLTVV.

This chain uses TRBV29-1 with TRBJ2-3, with 7 bases fitting TRBD1. V gave up 6 bases and J gave up 8 bases; unmatched junction bases: 8. Germline CDR1 SQVTM, CDR2 ANQGSEA. The CDR3 totals 12 residues. CDR3 coding DNA: TGCAGCGTGGACAGGCAGAAGGGTACGCAGTATTTT. Protein sequence: CSVDRQKGTQYF.

This clone was seen a handful of times. The chain has TRBV6-1 and TRBJ2-7; 9 bases are shared with TRBD2. Germline V gene lookup returns CDR1 MNHNS and CDR2 SASEGT. J was trimmed by 0 bases and V by 6 bases; bases with no gene match: 3. The CDR3 runs 14 residues. CDR3: CASRSSGTSYEQYF. CDR3 nucleotide sequence: TGTGCCAGCAGATCTAGCGGGACCTCCTACGAGCAGTACTTC.

This clone was counted only a few times. V gene TRBV5-6 combines with J gene TRBJ2-7; 8 bases line up with TRBD2. This CDR3 spans 15 amino acids. V shed 2 bases and J 6 bases; nucleotides not matched to a gene: 10. CDR1 SGHDT and CDR2 YYEEEE come from the germline V gene. The CDR3 here is CASSFNGGGWGEQYF. The CDR3, as DNA: TGTGCCAGCAGCTTCAATGGCGGGGGGTGGGGCGAGCAGTACTTC.

This chain links TRBV4-3 with TRBJ1-2; D possibly corresponds to TRBD1 (5 bases). V gave up 5 bases and J gave up 6 bases, with 22 bases separating them. Germline values: CDR1 LGHNA, CDR2 YSLEER. This CDR3 spans 16 amino acids. The CDR3, as DNA: TGCGCCAGCAGCAAAGGGCCCTTGGGAGGGGCTGATGGCTACACCTTC. Translating gives CASSKGPLGGADGYTF.

V gene TRBV10-3 combines with J gene TRBJ1-1; 10 positions agree with TRBD1. Germline V gene sequence: CDR1 ENHRY, CDR2 SYGVKD. After removal of 7 bases from V and 4 bases from J, the junction contained 9 bases not matched to a gene. This CDR3 comprises 15 residues. The CDR3: CAIIREGQGSTEAFF. The CDR3 DNA reads TGTGCCATCATTCGGGAGGGACAGGGGAGCACTGAAGCTTTCTTT.

The genes are TRBV7-9 and TRBJ1-1; D perhaps matches TRBD1 (5 bases). With 4 bases removed from V and 0 bases from J, the gap between germline ends came to 12 bases. CDR1 is SEHNR, CDR2 FQNEAQ, per germline (reference sequence). The CDR3 is 15 amino acids. CDR3 DNA: TGTGCCAGCAGCTCTTCTGGGGGGGTGAACACTGAAGCTTTCTTT. Its translation is CASSSSGGVNTEAFF. The full variable domain, completed using reference TRBV7-9 and TRBJ1-1, is DTGVSQNPRHKITKRGQNVTFRCDPISEHNRLYWYRQTLGQGPEFLTYFQNEAQLEKSRLLSDRFSAERPKGSFSTLEIQRTEQGDSAMYLCASSSSGGVNTEAFFGQGTRLTVV.

J is TRBJ2-1 and V is TRBV7-9; 8 positions agree with TRBD1. J lost 6 bases, V lost 5 bases, and 3 bases had no gene match. The CDR3 loop spans 13 amino acids. Germline loops: CDR1 SEHNR, CDR2 FQNEAQ (reference sequence). The CDR3 DNA is TGTGCCAGCAGCCCCGACAGGGGCAATGAGCAGTTCTTC. Protein product: CASSPDRGNEQFF. Looking up the rest from reference TRBV7-9 and TRBJ2-1 gives the full variable domain: DTGVSQNPRHKITKRGQNVTFRCDPISEHNRLYWYRQTLGQGPEFLTYFQNEAQLEKSRLLSDRFSAERPKGSFSTLEIQRTEQGDSAMYLCASSPDRGNEQFFGPGTRLTVL.

This chain connects TRBV19 to TRBJ2-6, with 10 bases that match TRBD1. Germline CDR1 and CDR2: LNHDA and SQIVND (reference sequence). V shed 5 bases, J shed 2 bases, and the junction held 6 bases outside the gene matches. The CDR3 loop spans 17 amino acids. CDR3 sequence: CASSFGTGVAGANVLTF. DNA for the CDR3: TGTGCCAGTAGTTTTGGGACAGGGGTGGCTGGGGCCAACGTCCTGACTTTC. Looking up the rest from reference TRBV19 and TRBJ2-6 gives the full variable domain: DGGITQSPKYLFRKEGQNVTLSCEQNLNHDAMYWYRQDPGQGLRLIYYSQIVNDFQKGDIAEGYSVSREKKESFPLTVTSAQKNPTAFYLCASSFGTGVAGANVLTFGAGSRLTVL.

V usage is TRBV7-8 and J usage is TRBJ2-5, with a tentative D call TRBD1 (5 bases). The germline V and J ends were trimmed by 10 bases and 2 bases, with 14 bases remaining between them. This CDR3 is 13 amino acids long. CDR1 and CDR2 (germline): SGHVS, FQNEAQ. CDR3 sequence: CATGPGFQETQYF. CDR3 sequence (DNA): TGTGCCACCGGACCAGGGTTTCAAGAGACCCAGTACTTC.

V usage is TRBV29-1 and J usage is TRBJ2-5, with 8 bases matching TRBD1. With V trimmed by 1 base and J by 1 base, 5 bases remained unmatched. Germline V gene sequence: CDR1 SQVTM, CDR2 ANQGSEA. The CDR3 is 15 amino acids. The CDR3 DNA reads TGCAGCGTTGAAGGGGGGACAGGCAGCCAAGAGACCCAGTACTTC. Encoded protein: CSVEGGTGSQETQYF.

The V call is TRBV7-3, the J call TRBJ2-7; a weak D match, TRBD2 (5 bases). Germline values: CDR1 SGHTA, CDR2 FQGTGA. Trimming left V 1 base short and J 5 bases short, with 12 bases between. The CDR3 is 14 residues long. The CDR3 spells CASSLNSVVNEQYF. Written as DNA, the CDR3 is TGTGCCAGCAGCTTAAATAGCGTCGTCAACGAGCAGTACTTC.

V is TRBV2 and J is TRBJ2-1, with 7 bases matching TRBD1. The CDR3 runs to 15 residues. V dropped 6 bases and J dropped 0; count of bases not matched to a gene: 5. The V gene's germline CDR1 is SNHLY and CDR2 FYNNEI. The CDR3 reads CASSADRDSYNEQFF. The CDR3 coding sequence is TGTGCCAGCAGCGCAGACAGGGACTCCTACAATGAGCAGTTCTTC.

The chain links TRBV11-1 to TRBJ1-6; perhaps TRBD1 as D (5 bases). The CDR3 totals 15 residues. CDR1 SGHAT and CDR2 FQDESV come from the germline V gene (reference sequence). V was pared by 5 bases and J by 8 bases, with 16 bases between. CDR3 sequence: CASSPQAGKDSPLHF. Here the CDR3 DNA reads TGTGCCAGCAGCCCCCAAGCAGGGAAGGATTCACCCCTCCACTTT.

The rearrangement joins TRBV7-2 to TRBJ2-3; D ambiguous. Per germline, CDR1 SGHTA and CDR2 FQGNSA. The CDR3 is made up of 12 amino acids. Trimming left V 6 bases short and J 2 bases short, with 6 bases between. Here the CDR3 reads CASSLFTDTQYF. The DNA for the CDR3 is TGTGCCAGCAGTCTTTTCACAGATACGCAGTATTTT.

The table lists this clone with a few counts. The chain joins TRBV7-9 to TRBJ2-4, with TRBD1 identical over 9 bases. CDR1 is SEHNR and CDR2 is FQNEAQ in the germline V gene (reference sequence). The CDR3 extends over 16 amino acids. With V trimmed by 1 base and J by 1 base, 2 bases remained unmatched. The CDR3 sequence: CASSLGGTGAKNIQYF. CDR3 in DNA: TGTGCCAGCAGCTTAGGTGGGACAGGGGCCAAAAACATTCAGTACTTC.

The genes are TRBV29-1 and TRBJ2-1; D remains unclear. Looked up from germline, CDR1 is SQVTM and CDR2 is ANQGSEA. CDR3 size: 11 residues. Trimming pared 7 bases from V and 1 base from J, leaving 5 bases between. As DNA, the CDR3 is TGCAGCGCCCTATCCTACAATGAGCAGTTCTTC. The encoded protein is CSALSYNEQFF.

The V call is TRBV28, the J call TRBJ1-5; D call uncertain. The germline V gene has CDR1 MDHEN and CDR2 SYDVKM. The germline V and J ends were trimmed by 7 bases and 6 bases, with 16 bases remaining between them. This CDR3 comprises 14 residues. CDR3 in DNA: TGTGCCAGCATGTGGCACCTTACGGGTCAGCCCCAGCATTTT. Its translation: CASMWHLTGQPQHF. The full variable domain, its missing parts supplied by reference TRBV28 and TRBJ1-5, is DVKVTQSSRYLVKRTGEKVFLECVQDMDHENMFWYRQDPGLGLRLIYFSYDVKMKEKGDIPEGYSVSREKKERFSLILESASTNQTSMYLCASMWHLTGQPQHFGDGTRLSIL.

The chain has TRBV6-5 and TRBJ1-3, with D unclear. The ends were cut back, 8 bases at V and 0 bases at J, with 11 bases in the middle. CDR1 and CDR2 (germline): MNHEY, SVGAGI. This CDR3 has 14 residues. CDR3 in DNA: TGTGCCAGCCGAGCGAGCCTCTCTGGAAACACCATATATTTT. It specifies CASRASLSGNTIYF.

V is TRBV4-3 and J is TRBJ2-3; 12 bases map to TRBD2. This CDR3 comprises 15 residues. The J segment lost 4 bases and the V segment lost 1 base, leaving 0 bases of the junction unmatched. Germline lookup yields CDR1 LGHNA and CDR2 YSLEER. The CDR3 bases are TGCGCCAGCAGCCAAGGACTAGCGGGAGCAGATACGCAGTATTTT. Amino acid sequence: CASSQGLAGADTQYF.

This clone was seen a handful of times. The rearrangement links TRBV19 to TRBJ2-1; TRBD1 matches at 12 bases. With V trimmed by 7 bases and J by 8 bases, 9 bases remained unmatched. This CDR3 spans 15 amino acids. In germline, CDR1 is LNHDA, CDR2 SQIVND (reference sequence). CDR3 amino acids: CASTDRDRGLYEQFF. The CDR3 DNA sequence: TGTGCCAGTACCGATCGGGACAGGGGGCTCTATGAGCAGTTCTTC.

V gene TRBV5-5 combines with J gene TRBJ2-7, with 7 bases identical to TRBD1. CDR1 is SGHKS and CDR2 is YYEKEE in the germline V gene (reference sequence). V gave up 0 bases and J gave up 6 bases; unmatched junction bases: 12. This CDR3 is 16 amino acids long. CDR3 loop: CASSLVLIGGRSEQYF. CDR3 DNA: TGTGCCAGCAGCTTGGTGTTGATAGGGGGCCGCAGCGAGCAGTACTTC.

The chain has TRBV28 and TRBJ1-5, with D hard to call. CDR1 and CDR2 from the germline V gene are MDHEN and SYDVKM. Trimming stripped 4 bases from V and 7 bases from J, with 8 bases between. CDR3 length equals 12 residues. The CDR3 region is CASSSSGQPQHF. The CDR3 coding sequence is TGTGCCAGCAGTTCCAGTGGCCAGCCCCAGCATTTT.

The chain couples TRBV7-9 to TRBJ2-4; 8 nucleotides line up with TRBD1. V lost 5 bases and J lost 3; bases outside the gene matches: 6. The CDR3 consists of 15 residues. CDR1 SEHNR and CDR2 FQNEAQ come from the germline V gene (reference sequence). The CDR3 reads CASSQTGGGKNIQYF. CDR3 nucleotides: TGTGCCAGCAGCCAAACAGGGGGAGGCAAAAACATTCAGTACTTC.

The chain uses TRBV5-4 and TRBJ2-3; D is undetermined. Germline CDR1 reads SGHNT; CDR2 reads YYREEE (reference sequence). The CDR3 length is 15 residues. The V and J ends lost 0 bases and 4 bases respectively, with 12 bases between them. This CDR3 reads CASSLGSIIADTQYF. The CDR3 coding sequence is TGTGCCAGCAGCTTGGGGAGCATTATCGCAGATACGCAGTATTTT. Using reference TRBV5-4 and TRBJ2-3 for the parts outside the CDR3, the full variable domain is ETGVTQSPTHLIKTRGQQVTLRCSSQSGHNTVSWYQQALGQGPQFIFQYYREEENGRGNFPPRFSGLQFPNYSSELNVNALELDDSALYLCASSLGSIIADTQYFGPGTRLTVL.

This clone was detected once. J is TRBJ1-6 and V is TRBV6-6; TRBD1 is a possible D gene (6 bases). The CDR3 is 15 amino acids. CDR1 is MNHNY, CDR2 SVGAGI, per germline (reference sequence). The V gene lost 5 bases and the J gene lost 7 bases, with 15 bases spanning the gap. The CDR3 DNA follows: TGTGCCAGCAGTATCCTGACAGGCCGGAATTCACCCCTCCACTTT. Translation: CASSILTGRNSPLHF.